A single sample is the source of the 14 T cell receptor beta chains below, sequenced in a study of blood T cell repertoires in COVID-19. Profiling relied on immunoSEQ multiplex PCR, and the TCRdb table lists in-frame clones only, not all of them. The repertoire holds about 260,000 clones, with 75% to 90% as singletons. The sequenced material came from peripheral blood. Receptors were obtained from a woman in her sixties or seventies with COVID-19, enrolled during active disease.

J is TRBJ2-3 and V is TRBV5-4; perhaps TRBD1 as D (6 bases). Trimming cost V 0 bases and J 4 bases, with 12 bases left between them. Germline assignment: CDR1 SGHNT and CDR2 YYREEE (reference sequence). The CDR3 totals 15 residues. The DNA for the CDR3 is TGTGCCAGCAGCTTGGCGGACAGCTGGGCAGATACGCAGTATTTT. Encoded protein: CASSLADSWADTQYF.

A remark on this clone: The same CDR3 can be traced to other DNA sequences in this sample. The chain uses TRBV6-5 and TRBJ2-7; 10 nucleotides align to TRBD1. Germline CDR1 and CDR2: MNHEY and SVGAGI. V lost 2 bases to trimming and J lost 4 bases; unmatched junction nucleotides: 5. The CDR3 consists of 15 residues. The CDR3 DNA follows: TGTGCCAGCAGTTACGCGGGACAGGGGATATACGAGCAGTACTTC. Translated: CASSYAGQGIYEQYF.

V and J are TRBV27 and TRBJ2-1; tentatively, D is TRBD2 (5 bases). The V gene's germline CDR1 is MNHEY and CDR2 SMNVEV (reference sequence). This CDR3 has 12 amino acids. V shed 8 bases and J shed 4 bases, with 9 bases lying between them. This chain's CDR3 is CASGGDYNEQFF. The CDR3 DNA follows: TGTGCCAGCGGAGGCGATTACAATGAGCAGTTCTTC.

CDR3 amino acids: CATAPGQPQETQYF. CDR3 in DNA: TGTGCCACTGCACCAGGGCAACCCCAAGAGACCCAGTACTTC. The chain has TRBV24-1 and TRBJ2-5; tentative D call: TRBD1 (5 bases). Per the germline V gene, CDR1 is KGHDR and CDR2 is SFDVKD. The ends were cut back, 10 bases at V and 1 base at J, with 15 bases in the middle. CDR3 length: 14 amino acids.

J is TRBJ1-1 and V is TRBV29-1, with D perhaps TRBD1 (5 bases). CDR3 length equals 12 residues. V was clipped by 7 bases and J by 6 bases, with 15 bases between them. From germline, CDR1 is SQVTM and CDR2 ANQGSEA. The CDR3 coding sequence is TGCAGCGCTTGGAGGGGACGGCCTGAAGCTTTCTTT. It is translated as CSAWRGRPEAFF.

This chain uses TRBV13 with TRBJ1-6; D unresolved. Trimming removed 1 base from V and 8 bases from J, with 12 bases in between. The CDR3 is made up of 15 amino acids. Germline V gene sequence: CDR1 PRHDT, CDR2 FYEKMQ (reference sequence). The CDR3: CASSLEGSGHSPLHF. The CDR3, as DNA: TGTGCCAGCAGCTTAGAAGGCAGTGGGCATTCACCCCTCCACTTT.

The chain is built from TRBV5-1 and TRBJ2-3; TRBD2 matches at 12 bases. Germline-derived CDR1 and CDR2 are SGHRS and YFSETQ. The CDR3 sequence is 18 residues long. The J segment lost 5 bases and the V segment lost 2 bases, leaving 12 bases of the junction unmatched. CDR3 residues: CASSLGLAGFSGGDTQYF. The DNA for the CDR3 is TGCGCCAGCAGCTTAGGACTAGCGGGGTTCTCTGGGGGAGATACGCAGTATTTT.

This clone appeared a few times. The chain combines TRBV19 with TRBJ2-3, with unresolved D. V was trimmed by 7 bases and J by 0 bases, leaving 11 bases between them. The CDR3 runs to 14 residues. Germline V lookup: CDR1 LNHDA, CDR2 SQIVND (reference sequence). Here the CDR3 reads CASTPRSSTDTQYF. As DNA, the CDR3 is TGTGCCAGTACTCCTCGCAGTAGCACAGATACGCAGTATTTT.

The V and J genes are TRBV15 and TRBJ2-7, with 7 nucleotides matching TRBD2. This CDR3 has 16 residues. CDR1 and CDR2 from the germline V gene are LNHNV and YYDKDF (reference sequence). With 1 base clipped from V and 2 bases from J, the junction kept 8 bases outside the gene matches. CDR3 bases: TGTGCCACCAGCAGAGTCTCCCAGGGAGGGGCCTACGAGCAGTACTTC. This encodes CATSRVSQGGAYEQYF.

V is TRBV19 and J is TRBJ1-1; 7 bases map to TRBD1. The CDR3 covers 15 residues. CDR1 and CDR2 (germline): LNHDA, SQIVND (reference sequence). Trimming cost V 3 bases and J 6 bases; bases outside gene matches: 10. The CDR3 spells CASSIPPGGSAEAFF. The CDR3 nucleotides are TGTGCCAGTAGTATTCCGCCAGGGGGATCGGCTGAAGCTTTCTTT.

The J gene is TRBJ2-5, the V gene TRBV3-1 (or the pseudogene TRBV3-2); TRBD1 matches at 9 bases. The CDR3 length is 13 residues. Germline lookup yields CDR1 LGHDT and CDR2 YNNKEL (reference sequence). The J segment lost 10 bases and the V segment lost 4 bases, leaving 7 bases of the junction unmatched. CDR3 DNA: TGTGCCAGCAGCCGTCCCGGGACAGGGAACCAGTACTTC. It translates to CASSRPGTGNQYF.

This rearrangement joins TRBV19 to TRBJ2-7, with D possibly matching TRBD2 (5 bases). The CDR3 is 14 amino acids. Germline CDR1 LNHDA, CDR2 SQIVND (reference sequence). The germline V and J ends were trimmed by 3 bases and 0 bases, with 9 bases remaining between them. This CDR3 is CASSIGLGSYEQYF. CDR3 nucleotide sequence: TGTGCCAGTAGTATCGGACTCGGCTCCTACGAGCAGTACTTC.

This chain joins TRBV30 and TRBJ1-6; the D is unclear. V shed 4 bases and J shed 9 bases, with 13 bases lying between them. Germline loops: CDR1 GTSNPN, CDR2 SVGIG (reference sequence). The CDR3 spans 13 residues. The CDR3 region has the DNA TGTGCCTGGAAACCCACGGGGTCTTCACCCCTCCACTTT. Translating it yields CAWKPTGSSPLHF.

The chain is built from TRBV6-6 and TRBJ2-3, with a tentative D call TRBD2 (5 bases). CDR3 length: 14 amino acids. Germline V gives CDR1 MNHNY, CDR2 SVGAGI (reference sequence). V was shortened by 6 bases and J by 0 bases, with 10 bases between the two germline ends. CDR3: CASRRGTSTDTQYF. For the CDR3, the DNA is TGTGCCAGCAGACGGGGTACTAGCACAGATACGCAGTATTTT.